This record covers a single T cell receptor (beta chain). As yet, its antigen is unknown. The data were obtained in a study of tumor-infiltrating lymphocytes in primary liver carcinoma. The overall study: Staged T1-T3 N0M0, the tumors had sizes that ranged from roughly 4.2 to 10 cm across.

Study results and limitations: Researchers report that only about 7-25% of top clones turned up in all five tumor regions. Tumors had a significantly higher top-250-clone fraction than blood (p = 0.039).

With a constant-region primer, TCR beta cDNA was made from around 530 ng of total RNA. It was through three nested multiplex PCR rounds of slightly modified ARM-PCR that TCR beta libraries arose. TCRdb analysed the multiplex PCR reads with MiXCR anew, one entry per CDR3 protein. The sample has roughly 80,000 distinct CDR3 sequences; 60% to 75% are singletons. From 20-30 mg of unsorted bulk tissue, DNA and RNA were co-extracted together. Sequences were obtained from liver tumor tissue from sampling region 1. Regarding subset: tumor region T1, superior pole. This receptor was obtained from a man between 35 and 55 years old with primary liver carcinoma and hepatitis B virus infection.

DNA for the CDR3: TGTGCCAGCAGCCCCCTTTCGTCAGGACTACCGGGATACAATGAGCAGTTCTTC. It yields the protein CASSPLSSGLPGYNEQFF. The gene calls are TRBV7-2 and TRBJ2-1; perhaps TRBD2 as D (6 bases). With 5 bases removed from V and 4 bases from J, the gap between germline ends came to 24 bases. Germline CDR1 SGHTA, CDR2 FQGNSA. This CDR3 has 18 residues.